The 13 T cell receptor beta chains in this list originate from one sample, sequenced in a study of blood T cell repertoires in COVID-19. Generated by immunoSEQ multiplex PCR, the TCRdb table keeps only in-frame clones and is missing some. Here the sample spans approximately 270,000 clones, 80% to 90% being singletons. The sample consisted of peripheral blood. Receptor source: a man aged 25 to 40 with acute or convalescent COVID-19.

The rearrangement links TRBV10-3 to TRBJ1-4; 8 nucleotides line up with TRBD1. There are 15 residues in the CDR3. V was clipped by 3 bases and J by 7 bases; unmatched bases: 7. CDR1 and CDR2 from the germline V gene are ENHRY and SYGVKD. In nucleotides, the CDR3 is TGTGCCATCAGTGATCTCGGACAGGGTGCTGAAAAACTGTTTTTT. This encodes CAISDLGQGAEKLFF.

The chain is built from TRBV28 and TRBJ2-3, with 10 bases identical to TRBD2. This CDR3 comprises 18 residues. Germline assignment: CDR1 MDHEN and CDR2 SYDVKM. J was trimmed by 6 bases and V by 2 bases; bases with no gene match: 14. Written as DNA, the CDR3 is TGTGCCAGCAGTTTAACAGGACTAGCGGAGAACCTGGGGGATACGCAGTATTTT. This codes for CASSLTGLAENLGDTQYF.

CDR3 sequence: CASSSPASGIHEQYF. The CDR3 DNA is TGTGCCAGCAGTTCCCCGGCTAGCGGGATCCACGAGCAGTACTTC. The chain uses TRBV28 and TRBJ2-7, with TRBD2 identical over 9 bases. This CDR3 is 15 amino acids long. The trim removed 4 bases at V and 5 bases at J, leaving 9 bases unmatched. CDR1 is MDHEN, CDR2 SYDVKM, per germline.

This clone was recorded once. V gene TRBV9 combines with J gene TRBJ1-3; 7 positions match TRBD1. The length of the CDR3 is 15 residues. Germline V gene lookup returns CDR1 SGDLS and CDR2 YYNGEE. With V trimmed by 3 bases and J by 0 bases, 3 bases remained unmatched. This CDR3 reads CASSEDRVSGNTIYF. Written as DNA, the CDR3 is TGTGCCAGCAGCGAAGACAGGGTCTCTGGAAACACCATATATTTT.

A single count supports this clone. The V and J genes are TRBV4-1 and TRBJ1-6, with 8 bases matching TRBD1. Unmatched junction bases numbered 10, after V lost 0 bases and J lost 9 bases. CDR1 MGHRA and CDR2 YSYEKL come from the germline V gene. This CDR3 is built from 17 residues. CDR3 loop: CASSQDGRGLMRSPLHF. The CDR3 region has the DNA TGCGCCAGCAGCCAAGATGGCAGGGGGCTGATGCGTTCACCCCTCCACTTT.

This clone appeared a few times. The chain employs TRBV7-9 and TRBJ2-7, with TRBD2 identical over 8 bases. The CDR3 extends over 13 amino acids. Germline CDR1 and CDR2: SEHNR and FQNEAQ (reference sequence). V was pared by 10 bases and J by 4 bases, with 9 bases of the junction left unmatched. The CDR3 DNA reads as TGTGCCACCACCCCCAGCGGGAGTTACGAGCAGTACTTC. Its translation: CATTPSGSYEQYF.

The sample holds one count of this clone. The chain employs TRBV16 and TRBJ2-2; tentative D call: TRBD1 (6 bases). Germline V gene data show CDR1 as KGHSY and CDR2 as FQNENV. The length of the CDR3 is 14 residues. Trimming removed 2 bases from V and 4 bases from J, with 8 bases in between. The CDR3 loop is CASSQQGSTGELFF. CDR3 sequence (DNA): TGTGCCAGCAGCCAACAGGGGAGCACCGGGGAGCTGTTTTTT.

The V gene is TRBV6-2 or TRBV6-3, the J gene TRBJ1-1; TRBD1 aligns across 10 bases. The CDR3 sequence is 17 residues long. From germline, CDR1 is MNHEY and CDR2 SVGEGT. V lost 4 bases, J lost 4 bases, and 12 bases stayed unmatched. Written as DNA, the CDR3 is TGTGCCAGCAGTTCGCTCAGGGGACAGGGGAGAGGCACTGAAGCTTTCTTT. It is translated as CASSSLRGQGRGTEAFF.

The chain has TRBV20-1 and TRBJ2-7; TRBD1 aligns across 11 bases. The V segment lost 3 bases and the J segment 3 bases; nucleotides outside the gene matches: 7. The CDR3 is 15 amino acids. CDR1 and CDR2 from the germline V gene are DFQATT and SNEGSKA (reference sequence). This CDR3 is CSASDPGTGGYEQYF. CDR3 in DNA: TGCAGTGCTAGTGATCCCGGGACAGGGGGCTACGAGCAGTACTTC.

The V and J genes are TRBV5-1 and TRBJ1-6, with TRBD1 matching over 10 bases. The J segment lost 4 bases and the V segment lost 4 bases, leaving 5 bases of the junction unmatched. Germline V lookup: CDR1 SGHRS, CDR2 YFSETQ. CDR3 length: 16 amino acids. CDR3 sequence (DNA): TGCGCCAGCAGCGCCCAGGGACAGGGGTATAATTCACCCCTCCACTTT. Its translation: CASSAQGQGYNSPLHF.

V gene TRBV27 combines with J gene TRBJ1-1; D remains unclear. Between the trimmed V and J ends, which lost 5 bases and 0 bases, there was a span of 4 bases. This CDR3 contains 12 residues. Germline assignment: CDR1 MNHEY and CDR2 SMNVEV (reference sequence). The CDR3 coding sequence is TGTGCCAGCAGTACAATGAACACTGAAGCTTTCTTT. Translated, it gives CASSTMNTEAFF.

The chain uses TRBV2 and TRBJ2-7; 10 bases fit TRBD2. The CDR3 loop spans 16 amino acids. Trimming at V came to 0 bases and at J to 0 bases, leaving 2 bases not matched to a gene. Germline V lookup: CDR1 SNHLY, CDR2 FYNNEI. This CDR3 reads CASSEASGRSSYEQYF. The DNA for the CDR3 is TGTGCCAGCAGTGAAGCTAGCGGGAGGAGCTCCTACGAGCAGTACTTC.

The J gene is TRBJ2-5, the V gene TRBV3-1 (or the pseudogene TRBV3-2), with 9 bases identical to TRBD2. The CDR3 consists of 15 residues. J gave up 5 bases and V 4 bases, and 8 bases lay outside the gene matches. The V gene's germline CDR1 is LGHDT and CDR2 YNNKEL (reference sequence). CDR3 in amino acids: CASSPRGRARETQYF. The DNA for the CDR3 is TGTGCCAGCAGCCCTCGCGGGAGGGCACGGGAGACCCAGTACTTC.